This entry concerns a single T cell receptor (beta chain). Its binding antigen is unknown. Base-call qualities are not available, and no considerably larger clone is one nucleotide away. This specimen comes from a study of cytomegalovirus exposure and HLA in healthy donors (dated by TCRdb to about 2017). Context from the whole study: An earlier analysis of under 600 of the donors reported about 290 Gb of sequence data and about 100 million unique TCR beta sequences from roughly 180 million T cells. Roughly 300 gigabases of sequencing data and roughly 80 million unique TCR sequences made up an early release that covered 640 HLA-typed donors. Among the roughly 400 genotyped donors, approximately 76% belonged to the genetic ancestry cluster associated with self-reported Caucasian donors. The study aimed to test whether signatures of past pathogen exposure could be identified by cataloging public T cell receptors. The T cell repertoires of 700 or so subjects were profiled by immunosequencing and related to cytomegalovirus serostatus. Along with the approximately 620-subject first cohort, a separate validation cohort of over a hundred different subjects was used. High-throughput TCR immunosequencing, statistical association of individual TCRs with disease status, and machine learning were combined to predict cytomegalovirus infection status. A later analysis re-examined previously published TCR beta repertoires from about 670 donors and added high-resolution HLA genotyping to investigate patterns of TCR occurrence. Rather than using new phenotypic data, the later analysis identified candidate immune exposures from TCR beta sequences and from how often those sequences occurred across donors. To decide whether each TCR beta V gene segment behaved as functional or pseudogenic, an earlier analysis of 587 of the donors relied on high-throughput TCR beta sequencing. Donor age, sex, ethnicity and CMV serostatus were compiled alongside the repertoire data. A later genetic analysis took genome-wide SNP genotypes for about three fifths of the 666 donors and used that subset as a discovery cohort. Every repertoire in the discovery cohort had been generated on one and the same sequencing platform. Both class I and class II loci were covered by HLA typing, at four-digit resolution. Typing coverage differed by locus: A, B, C, DRB1 and DQB1 were typed in roughly 629-630 donors, DQA1 in approximately 520, DPA1 in some 600, and DPB1 in about 450. Roughly five DR-DQ haplotypes were handled as single units for association and clustering, since linkage in the cohort was strong. Across some 400 genotyped donors of the cohort, an average of about 220,000 unique TCR beta nucleotide sequences per donor were sequenced, and roughly a sixth of those sequences were non-productive.

From cysteine to phenylalanine, the CDR3 is 15 amino acids long. This entry keeps only the CDR3 DNA: 45 bases, framed from base 1. The germline ends are 20 bases apart after V is trimmed by 5 bases and J by 7 bases. The germline V gene provides CDR1 SGHVS and CDR2 FNYEAQ. The cohort comprised several hundred healthy bone marrow donors. All cohort members were sampled while nominally healthy, although unrecorded immune exposures were likely present. The donor tested CMV seronegative, placing the donor among the approximately 400 seronegative members of the cohort. Every donor gave a peripheral blood sample, and the peripheral blood mononuclear cells from that sample were used for TCR beta sequencing. The Qiagen DNeasy Blood Extraction Kit was used to extract genomic DNA from the blood cell samples. Library preparation was by the immunoSEQ multiplex PCR assay. For the multiplex PCR, a mixture combining 60 forward primers for TCR Vbeta segments and 13 reverse primers for TCR Jbeta segments was used. The CDR3 region of rearranged TCR beta genes was amplified from genomic DNA with a multiplex PCR assay. The amplified TCR beta libraries were sequenced on the Illumina HiSeq System as 87-base-pair reads. Per the authors' processing: Across the 500 to 850 repertoires, a later analysis counted 75 million to 90 million unique TCR beta chains, around 11 million of which were shared by at least two donors. To remove PCR and sequencing errors, raw reads were error-corrected and collapsed into unique sequences using a nearest-neighbor algorithm that merged closely related sequences. To assign V, D and J gene segments, CDR3 sequences were aligned to IMGT reference sequences. For a sequence to be retained, at least a six-nucleotide match to both a V gene segment and a J gene segment was required. Rearrangements were classified as productive when the CDR3 lacked stop codons and remained in frame with V and J, and all other rearrangements were classified as non-productive. CDR3 was defined by IMGT convention, running from the second conserved V-encoded cysteine to the conserved J-encoded phenylalanine. The earlier analysis of about 530 of the donors excluded any sequence lacking an unambiguous match to a single V gene segment. An earlier analysis of 500 to 600 of the donors classified V segments as functional when productive rearrangements were above 56.7% and as segregating when the standard deviation between donors was above 5%. To diagnose cytomegalovirus status from the catalog of TCR beta chain sequences, a statistical classification framework was built. V and J gene assignment, in a later analysis, came from comparing TCR nucleotide sequences with IMGT/GENE-DB human TR gene sequences. Using the TCRdist pipeline, a later analysis assigned CDR3 sequences along with most-parsimonious VDJ recombination scenarios. In a later analysis, each TCR beta chain was defined by its CDR3 amino acid sequence together with its V-gene family, and reads lacking a unique V-gene family were excluded. In a later analysis, nearly 600 highly shared, low-generation-probability nucleotide sequences were removed to address suspected cross-contamination and a sequencing artifact. In a later analysis, a clonal expansion index was calculated for each public chain from normalized within-repertoire ranks of inferred template counts. In a later analysis, generation probabilities were computed with a VDJ recombination model fitted to out-of-frame rearrangements, and the resulting probabilities were checked against IGoR. Hypergeometric tests were used in a later analysis to score TCR-TCR, TCR-HLA and TCR-CMV co-occurrence, with a repertoire-size bias correction applied to the TCR pairs. A later analysis estimated false discovery rates by permuting HLA or CMV assignments 20 times. In a later analysis, co-occurring TCRs were grouped using DBSCAN, with TCRdist sequence similarity added in when clustering inside HLA-allele-positive subsets. For co-occurrence clustering, repertoires with fewer than 30,000 or more than 120,000 public chains were excluded, along with a handful of repertoires with anomalous nucleotide sharing. Entries here come from immuneACCESS through TCRdb and include only in-frame sequences with V and J called. Some clones fail to appear in such tables; in the studies checked, an unresolved V gene covers under half of the shortfall, and the cause of the remainder is unknown. Clone size and the V and J calls come from that table; the DNA yielded D and trimming. A total of approximately 130,000 clones appear in this sample, roughly 79% of them only once. Roughly 2.5% of the sample goes to the ten largest clones.

Beyond this particular receptor, the publication reports: The classifier was reported to diagnose cytomegalovirus status with high specificity and sensitivity in both the original and validation cohorts. Assigning TCR associations to individual alleles was difficult when HLA alleles, especially DR and DQ, strongly co-occurred. A total of roughly 160 TCR beta chains were listed by the study as associated with cytomegalovirus. Linkage disequilibrium might explain the correlated functional status among segregating V segments, but an unknown experimental factor could not be ruled out. A later analysis found that HLA-associated TCR beta chains were more clonally expanded and had lower generation probabilities than equally common non-associated chains. At a false discovery rate of 0.05, a later analysis linked some 18,000 TCR beta sequences to specific HLA alleles. A further reported finding was that TCR beta sequences accurately predicted the HLA-A and HLA-B alleles for most subjects in the first cohort. Because HLA typing was unavailable for some donors at each locus, only the typed subset was used in association tests. The authors suggested that the approach could potentially be generalized to other disease states and immunological phenotypes. The earlier analysis of almost 600 of the donors excluded roughly 17 rarely observed V segments, including chromosome 9 orphons, because counts were too low. Three of the identified cytomegalovirus-associated TCR beta chains were confirmed in vitro to be specific for cytomegalovirus antigens. An association between a missense DCLRE1C variant and V-gene and J-gene trimming of TCR beta chains was found in a later genetic analysis and replicated in an independent cohort. In an earlier analysis of 587 of the donors, most TCR beta V segments appeared in productive rearrangements about 90% or about 30% of the time, broadly matching IMGT annotations. Some IMGT-functional V segments, including TRBV6-2 and TRBV6-3, could not be told apart with the 87-base-pair reads, so those segments were excluded. Presence/absence analyses assumed roughly uniform sequencing depth across donors, an assumption that may not hold. Compared with the approximately 670-donor mean, donors in an Asian-associated ancestry cluster had fewer N-insertions in productive TCRs, according to a later genetic analysis. According to a later analysis, TCR association rates differed among HLA loci, with DRB1 alleles showing the most associated TCRs and HLA-C alleles showing the fewest. Only TCR beta chains were sequenced in this cohort, and the absence of alpha or paired-chain data limited detectable features. For the cohort, immune exposure information was limited to CMV serostatus. Across donors, most TCR sequences were observed very rarely, whereas some public TCRs were present in many individuals. According to a later analysis, most CMV-associated TCR beta chains appeared to be HLA-restricted, and the HLA associations seemed to be driven largely by CMV exposure. The sequencing pipeline was judged likely to have produced a cluster of highly shared sequence variants as a technical artifact. Several of the top co-occurrence clusters appeared to be linked to parvovirus B19, influenza, CMV and Epstein-Barr virus, according to a later analysis.

This clonotype originated in a boy aged 2 to 10 in good health and CMV-seronegative. Sample: PBMCs. The chain joins TRBV7-6 to TRBJ1-2, with the D gene too uncertain to name. Here is the DNA: TGTGCCAGCAGCCCCCAGCGGACGGATATAGGTGGCTACACCTTC. The encoded protein is CASSPQRTDIGGYTF.